Listed below are T cell receptor beta chains from one sample, sequenced in a study of STAT3 mutations in large granular lymphocyte leukemia. Produced via immunoSEQ multiplex PCR; TCRdb's table is partial and in-frame only. The repertoire holds about 15,000 clones, with nearly 95% as singletons. What was sequenced was peripheral blood mononuclear cells. The source is a woman aged 45-60 years with T-cell large granular lymphocyte leukemia. Some clones in this sample may be carry-over from other donors' samples. The CDR3 runs from the conserved cysteine through the conserved F or W. D genes are given only for firm matches. The size of a clone is reported for some rows only, either as once, few or many, or as a class for expanded clones.

>.|.|TRBV5-1|TRBJ1-2
CASSLSQGIYGYTF
TGCGCCAGCAGCTTATCACAGGGAATATATGGCTACACCTTC
>few|.|TRBV6-1|TRBJ1-2
CASRILQGLRHGYTF
TGTGCCAGCAGGATCTTACAGGGACTCAGGCATGGCTACACCTTC
>.|.|TRBV4-3|TRBJ2-1
CASSRQSLSYNEQFF
TGCGCCAGCAGCCGGCAGTCCCTCTCCTACAATGAGCAGTTCTTC
>.|TRBD1|TRBV5-1|TRBJ2-7
CASSWGQGNEQYF
TGCGCCAGCAGCTGGGGACAGGGCAACGAGCAGTACTTC
>.|.|TRBV28|TRBJ2-3
CASSAASLDTQYF
TGTGCCAGCAGTGCAGCCTCTCTTGATACGCAGTATTTT
>.|TRBD2|TRBV28|TRBJ2-3
CASSFSGSRITDTQYF
TGTGCCAGCAGTTTTAGCGGGAGCAGGATAACAGATACGCAGTATTTT
>.|TRBD2|TRBV9|TRBJ2-3
CASSAGLAGFSDTQYF
TGTGCCAGCAGCGCCGGACTAGCGGGATTCTCAGATACGCAGTATTTT
>once|TRBD2|TRBV7-3|TRBJ2-7
CASSLSTSGDYEQYF
TGTGCCAGCAGCTTAAGTACTAGCGGCGACTACGAGCAGTACTTC
>.|.|TRBV28|TRBJ2-7
CASSFGTRRGDEQYF
TGTGCCAGCAGTTTTGGGACACGGCGTGGGGACGAGCAGTACTTC
>.|TRBD1|TRBV29-1|TRBJ1-2
CSVYGTGVGGYTF
TGCAGCGTTTATGGGACAGGGGTGGGAGGCTACACCTTC
>.|.|TRBV9|TRBJ1-5
CASSVGGQPQHF
TGTGCCAGCAGCGTAGGGGGTCAGCCCCAGCATTTT
>.|.|TRBV7-9|TRBJ1-2
CASSFSSNYGYTF
TGTGCCAGCAGCTTCAGCAGTAACTATGGCTACACCTTC
>.|.|TRBV28|TRBJ2-7
CASSLPSTPYEQYF
TGTGCCAGCAGTTTACCATCGACCCCCTACGAGCAGTACTTC
>once|TRBD1|TRBV7-3|TRBJ2-1
CASSLGQGHNEQFF
TGTGCCAGCAGCTTAGGACAGGGACACAATGAGCAGTTCTTC
>.|TRBD1|TRBV29-1|TRBJ2-7
CSALPAPGQGTTYEQYF
TGCAGCGCCCTCCCAGCTCCCGGACAGGGAACGACCTACGAGCAGTACTTC
>.|TRBD2|TRBV7-9|TRBJ2-7
CASSLAHLAGGPSDEQYF
TGTGCCAGCAGCTTAGCGCACCTAGCGGGAGGTCCTAGTGACGAGCAGTACTTC
>.|.|TRBV10-3|TRBJ1-1
CAGRHELWNTEAFF
TGTGCTGGGAGGCACGAGCTATGGAACACTGAAGCTTTCTTT
>.|.|TRBV10-1|TRBJ2-7
CASSESPDRFYEQYF
TGCGCCAGCAGTGAGTCTCCGGACAGATTCTACGAGCAGTACTTC
>.|.|TRBV18|TRBJ2-1
CASSPGRHNEQFF
TGTGCCAGCTCACCAGGCAGACACAATGAGCAGTTCTTC
>.|TRBD1|TRBV30|TRBJ1-1
CAWTTGAGRTEAFF
TGTGCCTGGACCACAGGGGCCGGGAGGACTGAAGCTTTCTTT
>.|.|TRBV7-2|TRBJ2-5
CASSPTLETQYF
TGTGCCAGCAGCCCTACGCTAGAGACCCAGTACTTC
>.|TRBD1|TRBV30|TRBJ1-1
CAWSSGQGPIEAFF
TGTGCCTGGAGCTCTGGACAGGGCCCAATCGAAGCTTTCTTT
>.|.|TRBV7-2|TRBJ1-1
CASSSRGPNTEAFF
TGTGCCAGCAGCTCCCGGGGCCCGAACACTGAAGCTTTCTTT
>few|TRBD1|TRBV15|TRBJ1-5
CATSREGGTGTNQPQHF
TGTGCCACCAGCAGAGAAGGTGGGACAGGCACCAATCAGCCCCAGCATTTT
>.|TRBD2|TRBV7-9|TRBJ2-1
CASSLGGLAGGSIHNEQFF
TGTGCCAGCAGCTTAGGTGGACTAGCGGGAGGGTCGATACACAATGAGCAGTTCTTC
>.|.|TRBV10-3|TRBJ2-1
CAISREWGNEQFF
TGTGCCATCAGTCGGGAGTGGGGGAATGAGCAGTTCTTC
>.|.|TRBV28|TRBJ1-1
CASSVPGRASNTEAFF
TGTGCCAGCAGCGTTCCCGGTAGGGCCTCGAACACTGAAGCTTTCTTT
>.|.|TRBV5-5|TRBJ2-7
CASSPYRGDNYEQYF
TGTGCCAGCAGCCCGTATAGGGGCGATAACTACGAGCAGTACTTC
>.|.|TRBV6-5|TRBJ2-1
CASSAGTGYNEQFF
TGTGCCAGCAGTGCCGGGACTGGATACAATGAGCAGTTCTTC
>.|TRBD1|TRBV30|TRBJ2-1
CAWSLQGAAEQFF
TGTGCCTGGAGTCTACAGGGGGCTGCTGAGCAGTTCTTC
>.|.|TRBV18|TRBJ1-1
CASSPPARNTEAFF
TGTGCCAGCTCACCGCCGGCTCGGAACACTGAAGCTTTCTTT
>.|.|TRBV5-1|TRBJ2-5
CASSLYSGTEETQYF
TGCGCCAGCAGCTTGTATTCAGGGACTGAAGAGACCCAGTACTTC
>.|.|TRBV30|TRBJ1-4
CAWTGPRGEKLFF
TGTGCCTGGACAGGACCGAGGGGAGAAAAACTGTTTTTT
>.|TRBD1|TRBV18|TRBJ2-2
CASSPDRGRAGELFF
TGTGCCAGCTCACCGGACAGGGGGCGAGCCGGGGAGCTGTTTTTT
>.|TRBD2|TRBV4-1|TRBJ2-3
CASSPRGAGGGTDTQYF
TGCGCCAGCAGCCCACGGGGGGCGGGAGGCGGCACAGATACGCAGTATTTT
>.|.|TRBV19|TRBJ2-5
CASSHRVMETQYF
TGTGCCAGTAGCCACAGGGTGATGGAGACCCAGTACTTC
>once|.|TRBV5-6|TRBJ2-7
CASSLGTARAYEQYF
TGTGCCAGCAGCTTAGGTACAGCAAGAGCCTACGAGCAGTACTTC
>.|.|TRBV4-3|TRBJ2-7
CASSQSTGVRSEQYF
TGCGCCAGCAGCCAGTCGACGGGAGTGAGATCCGAGCAGTACTTC
>.|TRBD1|TRBV28|TRBJ1-5
CASSQTRTGQPQPQHF
TGTGCCAGCAGTCAAACCCGGACAGGGCAGCCTCAGCCCCAGCATTTT
>.|.|TRBV4-3|TRBJ2-1
CASSQEEQSNEQFF
TGCGCCAGCAGCCAAGAAGAGCAGTCTAATGAGCAGTTCTTC
>.|.|TRBV11-2|TRBJ2-7
CASSLGHLSYEQYF
TGTGCCAGCAGCTTAGGACACCTCTCCTACGAGCAGTACTTC
>few|.|TRBV7-9|TRBJ1-5
CASSQGNQPQHF
TGTGCCAGCAGCCAGGGGAATCAGCCCCAGCATTTT
>.|.|TRBV27|TRBJ2-7
CASSFGGSSYEQYF
TGTGCCAGCAGTTTTGGTGGGAGCTCCTACGAGCAGTACTTC
>.|TRBD2|TRBV11-2|TRBJ2-7
CASSLTRGPGGRQYF
TGTGCCAGCAGCCTAACACGGGGGCCGGGGGGGAGGCAGTACTTC
>.|TRBD1|TRBV7-2|TRBJ1-2
CASSLVGGGIDGYTF
TGTGCCAGCAGCTTAGTAGGGGGCGGTATAGATGGCTACACCTTC
>.|TRBD2|TRBV15|TRBJ2-3
CATSLGPAGRTDTQYF
TGTGCCACCAGTTTAGGCCCAGCGGGACGCACAGATACGCAGTATTTT